A single sample is the source of the 18 T cell receptor beta chains below, sequenced in a study of blood T cell repertoires in COVID-19. The repertoire was sequenced with immunoSEQ multiplex PCR; TCRdb's copy has only in-frame clones and lacks some. The sample gives some 180,000 clones, more than 80% of which show up once; approximately 9.9% is in the top ten. Material: peripheral blood. These receptors all come from a middle-aged woman with COVID-19, enrolled during active disease.

The sample holds a few counts of this clone. The chain is built from TRBV7-9 and TRBJ1-4; a possible D gene is TRBD1 (5 bases). This CDR3 comprises 17 residues. Germline lookup yields CDR1 SEHNR and CDR2 FQNEAQ (reference sequence). Trimming took off 6 bases at V and 6 bases at J, with 23 bases between the two ends. CDR3 sequence reads: CASSPRLAQGGDEKLFF. For the CDR3, the DNA is TGTGCCAGCAGTCCTCGTTTGGCCCAGGGTGGAGATGAAAAACTGTTTTTT.

The chain employs TRBV19 and TRBJ1-2; D may be TRBD1 (5 bases). The CDR3 sequence is 18 residues long. Germline CDR1 LNHDA, CDR2 SQIVND (reference sequence). The V gene lost 7 bases and the J gene lost 1 base, with 25 bases spanning the gap. CDR3 in amino acids: CASNPAGHDPTLNYGYTF. Written as DNA, the CDR3 is TGTGCCAGTAATCCCGCTGGACATGACCCGACTCTTAACTATGGCTACACCTTC.

This sequence joins TRBV11-1 and TRBJ2-5; no definite D call. Germline CDR1 SGHAT, CDR2 FQDESV (reference sequence). The CDR3 contains 15 residues. V lost 5 bases to trimming and J lost 5 bases, with 18 bases between them. The CDR3 nucleotides read TGTGCCAGCAGCCCCGCCAGGCAACCTTGGGAGACCCAGTACTTC. This gives the protein CASSPARQPWETQYF.

The chain uses TRBV4-1 and TRBJ2-2; D is perhaps TRBD2 (6 bases). CDR3 length equals 16 residues. Trimming took off 3 bases at V and 2 bases at J, with 13 bases between the two ends. Germline assignment: CDR1 MGHRA and CDR2 YSYEKL. Written as DNA, the CDR3 is TGCGCCAGCAGCCAGACCGGGACTTCTAACACCGGGGAGCTGTTTTTT. It specifies CASSQTGTSNTGELFF.

This clone showed up just once. The chain employs TRBV24-1 and TRBJ2-1; TRBD2 matches 14 bases. The CDR3 covers 16 residues. In germline, CDR1 is KGHDR, CDR2 SFDVKD. J was trimmed by 9 bases and V by 4 bases; bases with no gene match: 7. The CDR3 nucleotides are TGTGCCACCAGTGAGCCCGGGACTAGCGGGAGACTTGAGCAGTTCTTC. It yields the protein CATSEPGTSGRLEQFF.

The genes are TRBV19 and TRBJ1-5; the D gene is possibly TRBD1 (5 bases). This CDR3 has 17 residues. In germline, CDR1 is LNHDA, CDR2 SQIVND (reference sequence). V was clipped by 7 bases and J by 2 bases, with 21 bases between them. The CDR3 region is CASKVATVRPGNQPQHF. For the CDR3, the DNA is TGTGCCAGTAAGGTTGCGACAGTCCGCCCGGGCAATCAGCCCCAGCATTTT. Supplemented by reference TRBV19 and TRBJ1-5, the full variable domain reads DGGITQSPKYLFRKEGQNVTLSCEQNLNHDAMYWYRQDPGQGLRLIYYSQIVNDFQKGDIAEGYSVSREKKESFPLTVTSAQKNPTAFYLCASKVATVRPGNQPQHFGDGTRLSIL.

The genes are TRBV11-2 and TRBJ1-1; TRBD1 aligns across 8 bases. Trimming at V came to 1 base and at J to 1 base, leaving 8 bases not matched to a gene. The CDR3 is made up of 17 amino acids. Germline-derived CDR1 and CDR2 are SGHAT and FQNNGV. The CDR3 region has the DNA TGTGCCAGCAGCTTAGTTCCGAAGACAGGGGAGAACACTGAAGCTTTCTTT. Protein product: CASSLVPKTGENTEAFF.

This sequence joins TRBV30 and TRBJ2-4, with 12 bases matching TRBD1. The CDR3 length is 13 residues. With V trimmed by 0 bases and J by 16 bases, 7 bases remained unmatched. CDR1 is GTSNPN, CDR2 SVGIG, per germline (reference sequence). This CDR3 reads CAWSVLRDRGLYF. DNA of the CDR3: TGTGCCTGGAGTGTCCTCCGGGACAGGGGGCTTTACTTC.

This clone appeared a single time. The V gene is TRBV10-3, the J gene TRBJ2-1; TRBD2 matches at 8 bases. The ends lost 0 bases at V and 1 base at J; junction bases unmatched: 2. CDR1 and CDR2 (germline): ENHRY, SYGVKD. The CDR3 extends over 16 amino acids. In DNA, the CDR3 is TGTGCCATCAGTGAGTCTGGCGGGAGGTCCTACAATGAGCAGTTCTTC. Encoded protein: CAISESGGRSYNEQFF.

This chain connects TRBV30 to TRBJ1-2, with 10 bases aligning to TRBD1. Germline values: CDR1 GTSNPN, CDR2 SVGIG (reference sequence). J was trimmed by 4 bases and V by 1 base; bases with no gene match: 3. This CDR3 spans 14 amino acids. CDR3 region: CAWSGDRGTYGYTF. DNA of the CDR3: TGTGCCTGGAGTGGGGACAGGGGCACCTATGGCTACACCTTC.

The gene calls are TRBV29-1 and TRBJ2-5, with 9 positions matching TRBD2. Looked up from germline, CDR1 is SQVTM and CDR2 is ANQGSEA. V trimming: 0 bases; J trimming: 2 bases; junction bases outside the gene matches: 7. The CDR3 is 16 amino acids. In nucleotides, the CDR3 is TGCAGCGTTGAAGATCCCCTGCTAGCGGGACAAGAGACCCAGTACTTC. This codes for CSVEDPLLAGQETQYF.

The gene calls are TRBV6-2 or TRBV6-3 and TRBJ2-3; D is uncertain. V shed 2 bases and J shed 1 base, with 7 bases lying between them. In germline, CDR1 is MNHEY, CDR2 SVGEGT. The CDR3 is 14 residues long. CDR3 DNA: TGTGCCAGCAGTTACGGCCTTCGCACAGATACGCAGTATTTT. Protein sequence: CASSYGLRTDTQYF.

V is TRBV30 and J is TRBJ2-5, with D possibly TRBD2 on 7 matching bases. CDR1 is GTSNPN and CDR2 is SVGIG in the germline V gene (reference sequence). This CDR3 has 15 amino acids. V was clipped by 6 bases and J by 3 bases, with 20 bases between them. In DNA, the CDR3 is TGTGCCTGTGGACCCGTGGCGGGGGCCAAAGAGACCCAGTACTTC. Its translation is CACGPVAGAKETQYF.

The rearrangement uses TRBV6-6 and TRBJ2-7; D remains ambiguous. Trimming left V 0 bases short and J 0 bases short, with 9 bases between. The germline V gene has CDR1 MNHNY and CDR2 SVGAGI (reference sequence). The CDR3 runs to 15 residues. For the CDR3, the DNA is TGTGCCAGCAGTTACTCGATTGAGTACTCCTACGAGCAGTACTTC. As protein: CASSYSIEYSYEQYF.

This clone has only a few counts. This sequence joins TRBV6-5 and TRBJ1-2; TRBD1 agrees at 8 bases. The V segment lost 7 bases and the J segment 4 bases; nucleotides outside the gene matches: 8. This CDR3 is built from 14 residues. CDR1 and CDR2 (germline): MNHEY, SVGAGI. The CDR3 bases are TGTGCCAGCATCCCTTTCACAGGGGGCTATGGCTACACCTTC. Its protein product is CASIPFTGGYGYTF.

The genes are TRBV12-3 or TRBV12-4 and TRBJ2-7; 8 nucleotides align to TRBD1. With V trimmed by 5 bases and J by 2 bases, 2 bases remained unmatched. CDR3 length: 13 residues. The CDR3 sequence is CASSKDRAYEQYV. In DNA form, the CDR3 reads TGTGCCAGCAGTAAGGACAGGGCCTACGAGCAGTACGTC.

This CDR3 is CASSNPLGPGGPEAFF. CDR3 DNA: TGTGCCAGCAGCAATCCTCTAGGCCCAGGGGGTCCTGAAGCTTTCTTT. The chain is built from TRBV21-1 and TRBJ1-1; no check of the table's D call, TRBD1, against the DNA was made. TRBV21-1 is a pseudogene locus. The CDR3 sequence is 16 residues long.

The chain is built from TRBV19 and TRBJ2-2; D may be TRBD2 (5 bases). Germline CDR1 LNHDA, CDR2 SQIVND (reference sequence). This CDR3 has 13 residues. The ends were cut back, 7 bases at V and 6 bases at J, with 12 bases in the middle. In DNA form, the CDR3 reads TGTGCCAGTAAGCCTAGCAGACCCGGGGAGCTGTTTTTT. This codes for CASKPSRPGELFF. Based on the CDR3 plus reference TRBV19 and TRBJ2-2, the full variable domain is DGGITQSPKYLFRKEGQNVTLSCEQNLNHDAMYWYRQDPGQGLRLIYYSQIVNDFQKGDIAEGYSVSREKKESFPLTVTSAQKNPTAFYLCASKPSRPGELFFGEGSRLTVL.